One and the same sample provided the 23 T cell receptor beta chains below, sequenced in a study of response to subunit inactivated influenza vaccine. Via MiXCR, TCRdb re-called the RT-PCR reads, giving one row per CDR3 protein. This table holds about 540,000 distinct CDR3 sequences, around 21% found once. These data were also filed under a second study, of T cells expressing NK-cell markers. That work states: TCR beta cDNA was made by 5'RACE template switching with UMIs.

The sample in question was CD4+ T cells sorted from PBMCs, obtained 11 to 12 days after vaccination. The receptors stem from a man in his fifties or sixties who received an inactivated influenza vaccine.

This clonotype was seen just once. Relative to the germline gene, one junction end is altered; a read error may explain this. The chain links TRBV20-1 to TRBJ2-5; possibly TRBD1 or TRBD2 for D (5 bases each). Looked up from germline, CDR1 is DFQATT and CDR2 is SNEGSKA (reference sequence). The CDR3 contains 16 residues. The CDR3 is CCARELAPRGGETQYF. CDR3 coding DNA: TGCTGTGCTAGAGAACTGGCGCCTCGGGGCGGGGAGACCCAGTACTTC.

As concerns this clonotype: At one boundary the junction diverges from the germline segment, which might be a read error. The V gene is TRBV11-2, the J gene TRBJ2-3; 10 bases are a match to TRBD2. The germline CDR1 and CDR2 sequences are SGHAT and FQNNGV. The CDR3 loop spans 16 amino acids. CDR3 residues: CAISPLASGGLNTQYF. The CDR3 DNA sequence: TGTGCCATCAGCCCACTCGCTAGCGGGGGATTAAATACGCAGTATTTT.

Many counts were recorded for this clonotype. The chain links TRBV12-3 or TRBV12-4 to TRBJ1-2; D may be TRBD1 (6 bases). The CDR3 runs 15 residues. V was clipped by 2 bases and J by 8 bases, with 18 bases between them. The CDR3 sequence is CASSLFLAQGNGYTF. The DNA of the CDR3 is TGTGCCAGCAGTTTATTCCTTGCACAGGGAAACGGCTACACCTTC.

This clonotype was observed a few times. The genes are TRBV29-1 and TRBJ2-3; 7 bases are a match to TRBD2. The CDR3 consists of 14 residues. CDR1 is SQVTM, CDR2 ANQGSEA, per germline. CDR3 loop: CRTARREKSDTQYF. The CDR3 region has the DNA TGCCGCACGGCAAGGCGGGAGAAATCAGATACGCAGTATTTT.

The chain combines TRBV5-1 with TRBJ1-2; 8 bases align to TRBD1. CDR3 length: 13 amino acids. With V trimmed by 2 bases and J by 6 bases, 3 bases remained unmatched. Germline lookup yields CDR1 SGHRS and CDR2 YFSETQ. The CDR3 loop reads CASSLGTGNGYTF. DNA of the CDR3: TGCGCCAGCAGCTTAGGGACAGGCAATGGCTACACCTTC.

V and J are TRBV24-1 and TRBJ2-1; D uncertain. The CDR3 contains 14 residues. The ends were cut back, 2 bases at V and 10 bases at J, with 14 bases in the middle. CDR1 is KGHDR, CDR2 SFDVKD, per germline. In DNA, the CDR3 is TGTGCCACCAGTGATTCTATGATGATGGGCGAGCAGTTCTTC. Translating gives CATSDSMMMGEQFF.

This clonotype has a count of ten or more. This chain links TRBV7-2 with TRBJ2-3; D gene ambiguous. The CDR3 spans 11 residues. Germline V CDR1 and CDR2: SGHTA, FQGNSA. V gave up 4 bases and J gave up 8 bases, with 7 bases separating them. CDR3 DNA: TGTGCCAGCAGCTCGGGCGGTACGCAGTATTTT. Amino acids: CASSSGGTQYF.

This clonotype appeared many times. This chain uses TRBV18 with TRBJ2-3; TRBD1 agrees at 7 bases. CDR1 and CDR2 from the germline V gene are KGHSH and LQKENI. Unmatched junction bases numbered 8, after V lost 3 bases and J lost 11 bases. CDR3 length equals 13 residues. CDR3 coding DNA: TGTGCCAGCTCACCGGACAGGCAGAGAGGGCAGTATTTT. This encodes CASSPDRQRGQYF.

This chain uses TRBV4-2 with TRBJ2-5; no clear D. Germline assignment: CDR1 LGHNA and CDR2 YNFKEQ. Trimming shortened V by 0 bases and J by 8 bases, and 19 bases separated the two germline ends. The CDR3 covers 16 residues. The CDR3 here is CASSQDSTGGLFTQYF. The CDR3 DNA sequence: TGTGCCAGCAGCCAAGACTCTACGGGCGGCCTTTTTACCCAGTACTTC.

This clonotype was seen only a few times. J is TRBJ2-7 and V is TRBV9; perhaps TRBD2 as D (5 bases). V was clipped by 0 bases and J by 3 bases, with 13 bases between them. This CDR3 spans 15 amino acids. Germline V lookup: CDR1 SGDLS, CDR2 YYNGEE. This chain's CDR3 is CASSVGVSADYEQYF. In nucleotides, the CDR3 is TGTGCCAGCAGCGTAGGTGTTAGCGCCGACTACGAGCAGTACTTC.

This clonotype was seen a handful of times. J is TRBJ2-7 and V is TRBV18; no definite D call. This CDR3 region has 13 residues. CDR1 is KGHSH and CDR2 is LQKENI in the germline V gene. The V gene lost 2 bases and the J gene lost 1 base, with 6 bases spanning the gap. DNA for the CDR3: TGTGCCAGCTCACCATCCCCTTCCTACGAGCAGTACTTC. Its translation is CASSPSPSYEQYF. Looking up the rest from reference TRBV18 and TRBJ2-7 gives the full variable domain: NAGVMQNPRHLVRRRGQEARLRCSPMKGHSHVYWYRQLPEEGLKFMVYLQKENIIDESGMPKERFSAEFPKEGPSILRIQQVVRGDSAAYFCASSPSPSYEQYFGPGTRLTVT.

This chain uses TRBV10-3 with TRBJ2-1; 10 bases align to TRBD2. V shed 10 bases, J shed 8 bases, and the junction held 5 bases outside the gene matches. The CDR3 extends over 12 amino acids. Germline V gene data show CDR1 as ENHRY and CDR2 as SYGVKD. CDR3 residues: CATSGGGYEQFF. CDR3 coding DNA: TGTGCCACTAGCGGGGGAGGTTATGAGCAGTTCTTC.

In this sample, this clonotype turned up a few times. The chain couples TRBV10-2 to TRBJ1-1; D is undetermined. Between the trimmed V and J ends, which lost 10 bases and 0 bases, there was a span of 15 bases. The CDR3 consists of 14 residues. Germline loops: CDR1 WSHSY, CDR2 SAAADI. The DNA of the CDR3 is TGCGCCACCAACCTCAGAAATTTGAACACTGAAGCTTTCTTT. Its translation is CATNLRNLNTEAFF.

This clonotype was seen a handful of times. The chain joins TRBV28 to TRBJ1-1; no definite D call. This CDR3 comprises 12 residues. Germline V lookup: CDR1 MDHEN, CDR2 SYDVKM. The ends were cut back, 10 bases at V and 1 base at J, with 10 bases in the middle. The CDR3 nucleotides are TGTGCCACCTGCCTCCCGAACACTGAAGCTTTCTTT. Amino acids: CATCLPNTEAFF.

J is TRBJ2-7 and V is TRBV28; the D gene could be TRBD1 or TRBD2 (6 bases each). The CDR3 has 14 amino acids. Trimming pared 6 bases from V and 0 bases from J, leaving 12 bases between. CDR1 and CDR2 (germline): MDHEN, SYDVKM. The CDR3 nucleotides read TGTGCCAGCAGCATAGGAGGGGGCTCCTACGAGCAGTACTTC. Its protein is CASSIGGGSYEQYF.

This clonotype occurred a few times. The J gene is TRBJ2-1, the V gene TRBV20-1, with no clear D. The ends were cut back, 0 bases at V and 5 bases at J, with 8 bases in the middle. Germline assignment: CDR1 DFQATT and CDR2 SNEGSKA (reference sequence). The length of the CDR3 is 13 residues. CDR3 DNA sequence: TGCAGTGCTAGAGATATACTTCACAATGAGCAGTTCTTC. As protein: CSARDILHNEQFF.

The J gene is TRBJ2-1, the V gene TRBV4-2; D possibly corresponds to TRBD2 (6 bases). Germline CDR1 is LGHNA and CDR2 is YNFKEQ. The CDR3 is 14 residues long. V was trimmed by 4 bases and J by 7 bases, leaving 14 bases between them. The CDR3 sequence: CASSRDSGGNEQFF. DNA of the CDR3: TGTGCCAGCAGCCGGGACTCCGGGGGAAATGAGCAGTTCTTC.

The rearrangement uses TRBV18 and TRBJ1-1; D remains ambiguous. V dropped 6 bases and J dropped 5 bases, with 16 bases sitting between them. The CDR3 totals 14 residues. The germline V gene encodes CDR1 KGHSH and CDR2 LQKENI. The CDR3 coding sequence is TGTGCCAGCTCTCTAAATACAAAGAAGACTGAAGCTTTCTTT. Its translation: CASSLNTKKTEAFF. Combining the CDR3 with reference TRBV18 and TRBJ1-1 gives the whole variable domain NAGVMQNPRHLVRRRGQEARLRCSPMKGHSHVYWYRQLPEEGLKFMVYLQKENIIDESGMPKERFSAEFPKEGPSILRIQQVVRGDSAAYFCASSLNTKKTEAFFGQGTRLTVV.

This clonotype was recorded a few times. The chain recombines TRBV12-3 or TRBV12-4 with TRBJ2-7, with D maybe TRBD1 (6 bases). The length of the CDR3 is 14 residues. The V and J ends lost 3 bases and 4 bases respectively, with 13 bases between them. This chain's CDR3 is CASSFSGHRYEQYF. The CDR3 nucleotides are TGTGCCAGCAGTTTCTCGGGACATAGGTACGAGCAGTACTTC.

The genes are TRBV30 and TRBJ1-3; the match to TRBD1 covers 9 bases. Trimming removed 2 bases from V and 3 bases from J; junction bases left unmatched: 11. The CDR3 extends over 17 amino acids. The germline gives CDR1 GTSNPN, CDR2 SVGIG (reference sequence). The chain's CDR3 is CAWSRAGTGTIGNTIYF. DNA of the CDR3: TGTGCCTGGAGTAGAGCCGGGACAGGGACTATTGGAAACACCATATATTTT.

This chain uses TRBV3-1 with TRBJ2-7, with D tentatively TRBD2 (6 bases). The CDR3 is 15 residues long. The V and J ends lost 1 base and 7 bases respectively, with 17 bases between them. Germline loops: CDR1 LGHDT, CDR2 YNNKEL (reference sequence). The CDR3 region has the DNA TGTGCCAGCAGCCAAGGCACGGGGGAGGCCCGGGAGCAGTACTTC. This codes for CASSQGTGEAREQYF.

This clonotype was seen more than once but under ten times. The V gene is TRBV6-2 or TRBV6-3, the J gene TRBJ2-5, with 7 bases aligning to TRBD2. Germline trimming cut 7 bases from V and 9 bases from J; bases unmatched to any gene: 8. The CDR3 length is 12 residues. The germline V gene has CDR1 MNHEY and CDR2 SVGEGT. The CDR3 loop is CASNKPRGAQYF. CDR3 sequence (DNA): TGTGCCAGCAATAAGCCCCGGGGGGCCCAGTACTTC.

This clonotype was counted a few times. V gene TRBV11-2 combines with J gene TRBJ2-1; 7 bases match TRBD2. With 1 base clipped from V and 6 bases from J, the junction kept 9 bases outside the gene matches. The germline CDR1 and CDR2 sequences are SGHAT and FQNNGV. This CDR3 has 16 residues. The CDR3 loop reads CASSLGVSGLLNEQFF. The CDR3 DNA reads TGTGCCAGCAGCTTAGGGGTTAGCGGGCTCCTCAATGAGCAGTTCTTC.